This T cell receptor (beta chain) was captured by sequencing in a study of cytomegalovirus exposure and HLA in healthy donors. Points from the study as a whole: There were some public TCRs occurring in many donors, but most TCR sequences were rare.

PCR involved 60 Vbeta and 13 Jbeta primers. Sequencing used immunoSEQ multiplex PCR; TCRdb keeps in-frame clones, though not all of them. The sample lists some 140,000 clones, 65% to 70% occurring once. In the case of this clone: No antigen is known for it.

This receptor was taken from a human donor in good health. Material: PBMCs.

The CDR3, as DNA: TGTGCCAGCAGTTTTAAGTCGACAGTTCCTGTTGAAAAACTGTTTTTT. This encodes CASSFKSTVPVEKLFF. The V and J genes are TRBV6-6 and TRBJ1-4; possibly TRBD1 for D (5 bases). The germline CDR1 and CDR2 sequences are MNHNY and SVGAGI (reference sequence). This CDR3 has 16 amino acids. Deletions cut 4 bases from V and 7 bases from J, with 19 bases between.